The following is a T cell receptor beta chain sequence with its context. What it binds is not known. These data come from a study of human thymus T cells. The CDR3 runs to 14 residues. Trimming stripped 2 bases from V and 6 bases from J, with 13 bases between. Germline-derived CDR1 and CDR2 are LNHDA and SQIVND (reference sequence). Only in-frame clones appear in the TCRdb table, and some are missing; sequencing was by immunoSEQ multiplex PCR. Among tens of thousands of clones listed, approximately 97% were seen once. Thymus tissue for the work was resected from patients undergoing corrective heart surgery. Study-wide findings and caveats: In unrelated individuals, thymic repertoires overlapped highly, according to related research.

V is TRBV19 and J is TRBJ1-1; D remains ambiguous. Source material: thymus tissue. This TCR derives from a boy younger than two with a congenital heart defect but otherwise immunologically healthy. The CDR3 region has the DNA TGTGCCAGTAGTATAAAAGGTGCCGCGTCTGAAGCTTTCTTT. Residues: CASSIKGAASEAFF.